The 28 T cell receptor beta chains listed next were all sequenced from one sample in a study of cytotoxic CD8 clonotypes in ibrutinib-treated CLL. The protocol was immunoSEQ multiplex PCR, while the TCRdb copy is restricted to in-frame clones and leaves out a portion. In the table there are approximately 150,000 clones, approximately 80% of which are singletons. The sample here was PBMCs, taken after 24 months of ibrutinib treatment. The receptors shown here come from a human donor with chronic lymphocytic leukemia.

This sequence joins TRBV7-3 and TRBJ2-1, with D unresolved. The CDR3 covers 13 residues. V was trimmed by 5 bases and J by 6 bases, leaving 11 bases between them. Germline CDR1 and CDR2: SGHTA and FQGTGA. CDR3 protein: CASSPRLLNEQFF. CDR3 DNA sequence: TGTGCCAGCAGCCCCCGACTCCTCAATGAGCAGTTCTTC.

The rearrangement links TRBV11-2 to TRBJ1-1; TRBD1 aligns across 7 bases. Trimming took 1 base from V and 6 from J; bases not matched to a gene: 5. The CDR3 has 14 amino acids. CDR1 and CDR2 (germline): SGHAT, FQNNGV. This CDR3 is CASSLAGGGAEAFF. DNA of the CDR3: TGTGCCAGCAGCTTAGCAGGGGGTGGTGCTGAAGCTTTCTTT.

In its sample, this clone was seen a few times. The rearrangement joins TRBV30 to TRBJ1-5; TRBD1 aligns across 8 bases. Germline CDR1 reads GTSNPN; CDR2 reads SVGIG (reference sequence). V shed 1 base, J shed 4 bases, and the junction held 0 bases outside the gene matches. This CDR3 comprises 13 residues. CDR3 sequence (DNA): TGTGCCTGGAGTGGACAGGGGAATCAGCCCCAGCATTTT. Its translation is CAWSGQGNQPQHF.

The V gene is TRBV27, the J gene TRBJ1-1, with D uncertain. This CDR3 is built from 13 residues. The germline V gene has CDR1 MNHEY and CDR2 SMNVEV (reference sequence). With 2 bases removed from V and 1 base from J, the gap between germline ends came to 5 bases. DNA for the CDR3: TGTGCCAGCAGTTTAGCCGAGAACACTGAAGCTTTCTTT. As protein: CASSLAENTEAFF.

This chain links TRBV7-9 with TRBJ2-2; D might be TRBD1 (5 bases). The CDR3 contains 15 residues. Germline V gene data show CDR1 as SEHNR and CDR2 as FQNEAQ (reference sequence). V was pared by 3 bases and J by 1 base, with 9 bases between. CDR3 loop: CASSLGQGNTGELFF. The CDR3 DNA sequence: TGTGCCAGCAGCTTGGGGCAGGGGAACACCGGGGAGCTGTTTTTT.

This clone was recorded only once. The CDR3 is CASSKSKGGSYEQYF. CDR3 bases: TGTGCCAGCAGCAAGTCAAAGGGGGGCTCCTACGAGCAGTACTTC. The chain uses TRBV21-1 and TRBJ2-7. TRBV21-1 is deemed a pseudogene. The CDR3 has 15 residues.

In DNA, the CDR3 is TGTGCCAGCAGCTTAGGGACAGCTCGTAATTCACCCCTCCACTTT. It specifies CASSLGTARNSPLHF. V usage is TRBV11-3 and J usage is TRBJ1-6; a weak D match, TRBD1 (6 bases). Per germline, CDR1 SGHNT and CDR2 YENEEA. The CDR3 length is 15 residues. Trimming shortened V by 1 base and J by 6 bases, and 10 bases separated the two germline ends.

V is TRBV6-1 and J is TRBJ2-7; 9 nucleotides align to TRBD1. The ends lost 4 bases at V and 5 bases at J; junction bases unmatched: 15. The germline gives CDR1 MNHNS, CDR2 SASEGT. The CDR3 totals 17 residues. Here the CDR3 DNA reads TGTGCCAGCAGTGCTGTTCCCCGGGACAGGGTCCTCCACGAGCAGTACTTC. Residues: CASSAVPRDRVLHEQYF.

V is TRBV11-2 and J is TRBJ1-2, with D maybe TRBD1 (6 bases). Germline-derived CDR1 and CDR2 are SGHAT and FQNNGV. The ends were cut back, 0 bases at V and 8 bases at J, with 13 bases in the middle. The CDR3 consists of 14 residues. The CDR3, as DNA: TGTGCCAGCAGCTTAGAATGGGGGGCGGGCGGCTACACCTTC. Translation: CASSLEWGAGGYTF.

The chain links TRBV5-1 to TRBJ2-7; no definite D call. The CDR3 consists of 14 residues. Deletions cut 1 base from V and 2 bases from J, with 10 bases between. In germline, CDR1 is SGHRS, CDR2 YFSETQ. The chain's CDR3 is CASSLLGGTYEQYF. CDR3 nucleotide sequence: TGCGCCAGCAGCTTGCTGGGCGGCACCTACGAGCAGTACTTC.

The rearrangement joins TRBV29-1 to TRBJ1-1; D is unresolved. Germline V CDR1 and CDR2: SQVTM, ANQGSEA. Trimming shortened V by 7 bases and J by 1 base, and 13 bases separated the two germline ends. This CDR3 is built from 13 residues. The CDR3, as DNA: TGCAGCGCCAGCGGGATCGGGAACACTGAAGCTTTCTTT. Protein sequence: CSASGIGNTEAFF.

The chain has TRBV27 and TRBJ2-1; D is uncertain. The CDR3 is 17 residues long. The V gene lost 5 bases and the J gene lost 0 bases, with 17 bases spanning the gap. Per the germline V gene, CDR1 is MNHEY and CDR2 is SMNVEV (reference sequence). CDR3 nucleotides: TGTGCCAGCAGTCCATGGGGATATCAAAGCTCCTACAATGAGCAGTTCTTC. It yields the protein CASSPWGYQSSYNEQFF.

The chain combines TRBV9 with TRBJ2-4; possibly TRBD2 for D (5 bases). V lost 0 bases to trimming and J lost 2 bases, with 9 bases between them. Germline V CDR1 and CDR2: SGDLS, YYNGEE. CDR3 length: 15 residues. The CDR3 DNA sequence: TGTGCCAGCAGCGTAGTTCGGGGTACCAAAAACATTCAGTACTTC. This gives the protein CASSVVRGTKNIQYF.

The genes are TRBV30 and TRBJ2-1, with 10 bases that match TRBD2. Trimming removed 5 bases from V and 0 bases from J; junction bases left unmatched: 10. Germline CDR1 is GTSNPN and CDR2 is SVGIG (reference sequence). The CDR3 is made up of 17 amino acids. CDR3 sequence: CAWGSGRTPSSYNEQFF. For the CDR3, the DNA is TGTGCCTGGGGTAGCGGGAGGACACCCAGCTCCTACAATGAGCAGTTCTTC.

The chain recombines TRBV2 with TRBJ1-2, with D maybe TRBD1 (6 bases). The CDR3 runs 14 residues. V was clipped by 9 bases and J by 0 bases, with 14 bases between them. Germline CDR1 reads SNHLY; CDR2 reads FYNNEI. Here the CDR3 reads CASGGTYSNYGYTF. CDR3 nucleotide sequence: TGTGCCAGTGGGGGGACATACTCTAACTATGGCTACACCTTC.

This chain links TRBV19 with TRBJ2-2; TRBD1 or TRBD2 may be the D gene (5 bases each). Germline V lookup: CDR1 LNHDA, CDR2 SQIVND (reference sequence). V was pared by 3 bases and J by 6 bases, with 14 bases between. CDR3 length equals 15 residues. The CDR3 DNA reads as TGTGCCAGTAGTATCCAGGGAGAGGTACCCGGGGAGCTGTTTTTT. This sequence encodes CASSIQGEVPGELFF.

The chain combines TRBV5-8 with TRBJ1-6, with a tentative D call TRBD1 (5 bases). Germline assignment: CDR1 SGHTS and CDR2 YDEGEE. The CDR3 has 16 amino acids. Trimming shortened V by 0 bases and J by 7 bases, and 14 bases separated the two germline ends. CDR3 amino acids: CASSLGAGRENSPLHF. The CDR3 DNA follows: TGTGCCAGCAGCTTGGGGGCAGGGAGAGAAAATTCACCCCTCCACTTT.

V and J are TRBV5-1 and TRBJ1-3; 7 positions agree with TRBD1. Germline V gives CDR1 SGHRS, CDR2 YFSETQ. This CDR3 is 16 amino acids long. Unmatched junction bases numbered 7, after V lost 4 bases and J lost 0 bases. This chain's CDR3 is CASSMLGQISGNTIYF. Written as DNA, the CDR3 is TGCGCCAGCAGCATGTTGGGACAGATCTCTGGAAACACCATATATTTT.

The chain links TRBV2 to TRBJ1-5; D is unclear. Trimming shortened V by 7 bases and J by 7 bases, and 17 bases separated the two germline ends. Germline CDR1 reads SNHLY; CDR2 reads FYNNEI. The CDR3 consists of 14 residues. CDR3 sequence: CASIRTVLGQPQHF. CDR3 nucleotides: TGTGCCAGCATTCGGACGGTCCTGGGACAGCCCCAGCATTTT.

V usage is TRBV7-9 and J usage is TRBJ2-1; 10 nucleotides agree with TRBD2. Germline CDR1 and CDR2: SEHNR and FQNEAQ (reference sequence). Unmatched junction bases numbered 6, after V lost 4 bases and J lost 6 bases. The CDR3 totals 15 residues. CDR3 DNA sequence: TGTGCCAGCAGCTCCTATGAGCGGGGGGGCAATGAGCAGTTCTTC. Protein product: CASSSYERGGNEQFF.

This clone was recorded a few times. This chain connects TRBV10-1 to TRBJ2-7, with D tentatively TRBD1 or TRBD2 (5 bases each). The CDR3 is 17 residues long. Germline CDR1 and CDR2: WNHNN and SYGVQD (reference sequence). The V end was cut by 6 bases, the J end by 3 bases, with 24 bases between. CDR3: CASRPGRRGRGHYEQYF. The CDR3 DNA reads TGCGCCAGCAGGCCCGGCCGCCGGGGACGCGGCCACTACGAGCAGTACTTC.

About this clone itself: This same CDR3 is encoded by further DNA sequences in the sample. This chain links TRBV18 with TRBJ2-5; 7 bases agree with TRBD2. V gave up 4 bases and J gave up 2 bases; unmatched junction bases: 1. The CDR3 is 13 residues long. CDR1 and CDR2 from the germline V gene are KGHSH and LQKENI. CDR3 region: CASSQGLQETQYF. Here the CDR3 DNA reads TGTGCCAGCTCACAGGGACTACAAGAGACCCAGTACTTC.

The CDR3 DNA reads TGTGCCAGCAGCCCCGGACTGGGGACTGAAGCTTTCTTT. It yields the protein CASSPGLGTEAFF. The gene calls are TRBV6-6 and TRBJ1-1; D uncertain. The CDR3 runs 13 residues. V was clipped by 6 bases and J by 5 bases, with 13 bases between them. The germline V gene encodes CDR1 MNHNY and CDR2 SVGAGI (reference sequence).

This clone occurred once. Other DNA sequences of this sample code for an identical CDR3. This rearrangement joins TRBV19 to TRBJ1-5; D unclear. Trimming shortened V by 2 bases and J by 4 bases, and 6 bases separated the two germline ends. This CDR3 has 13 amino acids. Per germline, CDR1 LNHDA and CDR2 SQIVND (reference sequence). The CDR3 loop is CASSITGNQPQHF. The CDR3 DNA follows: TGTGCCAGTAGTATAACGGGAAATCAGCCCCAGCATTTT.

The V and J genes are TRBV18 and TRBJ1-2; no reliable D call. CDR3 size: 12 residues. Germline-derived CDR1 and CDR2 are KGHSH and LQKENI. Trimming removed 4 bases at V and 4 bases at J, with 7 bases between. The CDR3 sequence: CASSLDTYGYTF. In nucleotides, the CDR3 is TGTGCCAGCTCACTCGACACCTATGGCTACACCTTC.

The CDR3 nucleotides read TGTGCCAGCAGTCGACGGGGACAGGGAGGCACTGAAGCTTTCTTT. It encodes CASSRRGQGGTEAFF. The J gene is TRBJ1-1, the V gene TRBV6-5; 9 bases align to TRBD1. J gave up 4 bases and V 5 bases, and 8 bases lay outside the gene matches. This CDR3 spans 15 amino acids. Germline CDR1 MNHEY, CDR2 SVGAGI.

The chain has TRBV19 and TRBJ2-7; D is unclear. The CDR3 consists of 14 residues. Germline V lookup: CDR1 LNHDA, CDR2 SQIVND (reference sequence). V dropped 6 bases and J dropped 5 bases, with 17 bases sitting between them. CDR3 sequence: CASREYRLLDEQYF. In DNA, the CDR3 is TGTGCCAGTAGGGAATATCGTCTCCTAGACGAGCAGTACTTC.

The CDR3: CASSQSGANVLTF. The CDR3 DNA follows: TGTGCCAGCAGTCAATCTGGGGCCAACGTCCTGACTTTC. The chain carries TRBV6-5 and TRBJ2-6; D is ambiguous. This CDR3 spans 13 amino acids. V was pared by 5 bases and J by 1 base, with 3 bases between. Germline V gene lookup returns CDR1 MNHEY and CDR2 SVGAGI.